Sequencing of this T cell receptor (beta chain) was carried out in a study of cytomegalovirus exposure and HLA in healthy donors. It was with 60 Vbeta and 13 Jbeta primers that the PCR ran. TCRdb's copy holds only in-frame clones and misses some; the assay was immunoSEQ multiplex PCR. The sample shows about 150,000 clones, approximately 70% of them seen only once. There are a few counts of this clone. CDR3 length: 16 residues. Germline V gene data show CDR1 as LNHNV and CDR2 as YYDKDF (reference sequence). The trim removed 5 bases at V and 0 bases at J, leaving 4 bases unmatched. The chain recombines TRBV15 with TRBJ1-6; 7 bases map to TRBD1. Source material: PBMCs. The clonotype originates from a woman younger than 35 in good health and CMV-seronegative. This CDR3 reads CATSPDRSSYNSPLHF. The CDR3 nucleotides read TGTGCCACCAGCCCGGACAGGAGCTCCTATAATTCACCCCTCCACTTT.